The T cell receptor (beta chain) under discussion was sequenced for a study of metastatic and nonmetastatic thyroid tumors. Study as a whole: The comparison covered peripheral blood and tumor or nodule tissue in malignant and benign thyroid patients.

Each patient came to thyroid surgery without any prior treatment (of any kind). Source study methods: What underpinned the distant-metastasis classifier for papillary thyroid cancer was the set of CDR3 differences across clinicopathological groups. Via MiXCR, TCRdb re-called the PCR reads. The V and J calls and clone size are TCRdb's, not the authors'. The table includes 30,000 to 35,000 clones, 25% to 35% detected once. There are many counts of this clone. The receptor was isolated from a female donor with papillary thyroid cancer or a benign thyroid nodule (not recorded which). Some clones in this sample may be carry-over from other donors' samples. Sequencing input: blood.

The DNA for the CDR3 is TGCGCCAGCAGCCTTCTCACAGATCTGAACACTGAAGCTTTCTTT. As protein: CASSLLTDLNTEAFF. J is TRBJ1-1 and V is TRBV5-1; D not resolved. The CDR3 runs 15 residues. The V end lost 4 bases, the J end lost 0 bases, and 13 bases lay between the germline ends. Germline assignment: CDR1 SGHRS and CDR2 YFSETQ.